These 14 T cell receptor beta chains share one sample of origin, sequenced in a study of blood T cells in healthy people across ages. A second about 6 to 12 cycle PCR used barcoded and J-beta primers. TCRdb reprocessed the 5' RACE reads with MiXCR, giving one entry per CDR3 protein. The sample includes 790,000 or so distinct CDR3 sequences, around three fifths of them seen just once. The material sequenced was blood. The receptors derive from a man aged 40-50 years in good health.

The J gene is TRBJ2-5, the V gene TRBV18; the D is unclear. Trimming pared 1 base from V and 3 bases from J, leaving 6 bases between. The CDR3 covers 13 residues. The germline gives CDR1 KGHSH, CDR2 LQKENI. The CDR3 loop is CASSPRPEETQYF. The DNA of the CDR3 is TGTGCCAGCTCACCACGACCCGAAGAGACCCAGTACTTC.

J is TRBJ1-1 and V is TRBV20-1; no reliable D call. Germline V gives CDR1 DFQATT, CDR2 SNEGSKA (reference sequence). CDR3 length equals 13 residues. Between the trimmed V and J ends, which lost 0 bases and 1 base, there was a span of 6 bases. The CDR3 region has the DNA TGCAGTGCTAGAGATCCGCGGAACACTGAAGCTTTCTTT. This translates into CSARDPRNTEAFF.

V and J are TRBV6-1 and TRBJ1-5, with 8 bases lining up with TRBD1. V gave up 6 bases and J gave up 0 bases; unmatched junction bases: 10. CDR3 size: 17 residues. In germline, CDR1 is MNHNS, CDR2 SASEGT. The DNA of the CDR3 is TGTGCCAGCAGCCCACGATGGGACAGGATTAGCAATCAGCCCCAGCATTTT. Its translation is CASSPRWDRISNQPQHF.

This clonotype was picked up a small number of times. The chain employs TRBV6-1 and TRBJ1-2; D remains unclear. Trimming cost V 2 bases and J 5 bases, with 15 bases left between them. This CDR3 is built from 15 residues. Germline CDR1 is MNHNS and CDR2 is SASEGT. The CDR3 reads CASSESASFFYGYTF. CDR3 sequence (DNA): TGTGCCAGCAGTGAATCGGCATCGTTTTTTTATGGCTACACCTTC.

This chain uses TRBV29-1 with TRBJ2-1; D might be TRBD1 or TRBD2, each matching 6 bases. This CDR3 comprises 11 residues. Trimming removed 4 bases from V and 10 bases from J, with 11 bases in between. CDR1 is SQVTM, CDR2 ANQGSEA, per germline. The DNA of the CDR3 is TGCAGCGTTGGGGGGGCCTCGGAGCAGTTCTTC. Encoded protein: CSVGGASEQFF.

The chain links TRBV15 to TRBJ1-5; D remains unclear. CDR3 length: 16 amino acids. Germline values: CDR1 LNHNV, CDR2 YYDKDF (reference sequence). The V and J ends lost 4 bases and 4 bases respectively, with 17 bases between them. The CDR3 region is CATSTHRQGSNQPQHF. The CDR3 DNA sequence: TGTGCCACCAGCACCCACCGGCAAGGCTCAAATCAGCCCCAGCATTTT.

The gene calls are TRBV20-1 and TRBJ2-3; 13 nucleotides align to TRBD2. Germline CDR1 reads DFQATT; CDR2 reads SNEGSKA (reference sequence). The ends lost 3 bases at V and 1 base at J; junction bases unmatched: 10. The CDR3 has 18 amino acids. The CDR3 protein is CSASPEGLAGSRTDTQYF. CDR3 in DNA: TGCAGTGCTAGCCCCGAGGGACTAGCGGGATCCCGCACAGATACGCAGTATTTT.

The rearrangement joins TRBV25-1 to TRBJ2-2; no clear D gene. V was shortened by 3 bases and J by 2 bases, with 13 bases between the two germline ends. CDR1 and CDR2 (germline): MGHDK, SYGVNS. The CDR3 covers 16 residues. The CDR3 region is CASSDFSDENTGELFF. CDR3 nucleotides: TGTGCCAGCAGTGATTTTTCCGACGAAAACACCGGGGAGCTGTTTTTT.

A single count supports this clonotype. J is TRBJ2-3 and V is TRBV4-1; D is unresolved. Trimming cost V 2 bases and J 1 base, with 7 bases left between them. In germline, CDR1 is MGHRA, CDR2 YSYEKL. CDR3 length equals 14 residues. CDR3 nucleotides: TGCGCCAGCAGCCAACCGGACCGCACAGATACGCAGTATTTT. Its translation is CASSQPDRTDTQYF.

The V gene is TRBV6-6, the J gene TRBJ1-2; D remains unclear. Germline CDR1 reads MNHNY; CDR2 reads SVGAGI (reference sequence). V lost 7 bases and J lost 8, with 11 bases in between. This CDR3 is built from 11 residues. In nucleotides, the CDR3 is TGTGCCAGCATGAAGGGATACGGCTACACCTTC. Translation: CASMKGYGYTF.

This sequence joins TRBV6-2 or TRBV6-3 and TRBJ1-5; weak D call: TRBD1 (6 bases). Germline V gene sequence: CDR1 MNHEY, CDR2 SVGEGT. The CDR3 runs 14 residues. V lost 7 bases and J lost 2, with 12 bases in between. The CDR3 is CASNRRTGNQPQHF. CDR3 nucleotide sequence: TGTGCCAGCAACCGACGGACAGGCAATCAGCCCCAGCATTTT.

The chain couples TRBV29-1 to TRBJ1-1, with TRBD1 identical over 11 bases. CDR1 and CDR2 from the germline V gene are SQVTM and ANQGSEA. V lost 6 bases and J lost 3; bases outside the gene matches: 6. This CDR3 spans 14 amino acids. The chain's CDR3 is CSVPGDRGDTEAFF. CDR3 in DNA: TGCAGCGTCCCAGGGGACAGGGGGGACACTGAAGCTTTCTTT.

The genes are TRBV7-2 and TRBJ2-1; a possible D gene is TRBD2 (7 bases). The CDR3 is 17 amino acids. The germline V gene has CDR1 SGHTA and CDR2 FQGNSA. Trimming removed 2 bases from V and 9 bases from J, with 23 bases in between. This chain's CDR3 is CASSLMVARRGASEQFF. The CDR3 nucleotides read TGTGCCAGCAGCTTAATGGTAGCGAGACGGGGGGCGAGTGAGCAGTTCTTC.

CDR3: CASTTDENYGYTF. The CDR3 DNA reads TGCGCCAGCACTACGGACGAGAACTATGGCTACACCTTC. This sequence joins TRBV5-1 and TRBJ1-2; D unresolved. Looked up from germline, CDR1 is SGHRS and CDR2 is YFSETQ. The CDR3 is made up of 13 amino acids. Trimming left V 6 bases short and J 2 bases short, with 11 bases between.